This TCR beta chain appears in the sequencing data of a study of patients and donors after allogeneic stem cell transplantation. CDR1 is MGHRA and CDR2 is YSYEKL in the germline V gene. The length of the CDR3 is 17 residues. Trimming removed 6 bases from V and 0 bases from J, with 18 bases in between. TCRdb re-called the RT-PCR reads with MiXCR, one entry per CDR3 protein. This sample has roughly 940,000 distinct CDR3 sequences, with 18% found just once. The sequenced material came from blood, either unsorted or a sorted T cell fraction (not recorded which). The V call is TRBV4-1, the J call TRBJ2-1, with D possibly TRBD2 on 7 matching bases. The sequence derives from a human donor who was either an allogeneic HSCT recipient or a stem cell or donor lymphocyte infusion donor (not recorded which). It is not recorded whose cells these are; they may come from a transplant donor. The CDR3 reads CASRVGGGASSYNEQFF. The CDR3 coding sequence is TGCGCCAGCAGGGTTGGAGGGGGGGCAAGCTCCTACAATGAGCAGTTCTTC.